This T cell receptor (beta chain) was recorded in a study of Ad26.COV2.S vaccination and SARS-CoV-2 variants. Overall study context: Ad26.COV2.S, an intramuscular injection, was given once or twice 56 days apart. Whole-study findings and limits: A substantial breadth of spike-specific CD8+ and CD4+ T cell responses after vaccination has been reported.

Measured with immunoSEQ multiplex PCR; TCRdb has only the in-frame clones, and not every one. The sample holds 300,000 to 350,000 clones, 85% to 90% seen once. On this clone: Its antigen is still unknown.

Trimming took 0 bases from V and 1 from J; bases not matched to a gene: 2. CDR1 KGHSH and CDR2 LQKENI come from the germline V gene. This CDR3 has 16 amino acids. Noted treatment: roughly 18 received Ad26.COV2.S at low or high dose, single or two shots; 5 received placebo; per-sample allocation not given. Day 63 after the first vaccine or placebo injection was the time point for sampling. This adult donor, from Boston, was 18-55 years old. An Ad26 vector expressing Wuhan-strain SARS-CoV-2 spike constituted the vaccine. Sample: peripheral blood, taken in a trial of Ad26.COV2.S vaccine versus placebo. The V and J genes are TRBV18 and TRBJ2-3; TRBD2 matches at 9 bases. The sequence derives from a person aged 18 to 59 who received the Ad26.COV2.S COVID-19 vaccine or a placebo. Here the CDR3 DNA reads TGTGCCAGCTCACCACCGGGCGGGGGGGGCACAGATACGCAGTATTTT. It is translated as CASSPPGGGGTDTQYF.